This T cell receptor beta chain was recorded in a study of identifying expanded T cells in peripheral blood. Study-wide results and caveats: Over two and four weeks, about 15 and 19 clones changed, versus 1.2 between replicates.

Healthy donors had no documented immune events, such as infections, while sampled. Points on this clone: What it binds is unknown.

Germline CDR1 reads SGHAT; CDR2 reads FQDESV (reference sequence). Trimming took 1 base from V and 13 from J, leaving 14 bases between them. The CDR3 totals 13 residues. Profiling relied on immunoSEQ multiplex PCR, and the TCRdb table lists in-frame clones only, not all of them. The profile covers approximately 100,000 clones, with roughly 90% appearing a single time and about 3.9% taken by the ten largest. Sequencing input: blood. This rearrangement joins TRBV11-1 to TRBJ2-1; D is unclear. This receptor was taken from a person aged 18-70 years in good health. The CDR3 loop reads CASSLGGREKQFF. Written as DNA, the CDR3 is TGTGCCAGCAGCTTAGGCGGCCGAGAAAAACAGTTCTTC.